What follows are 24 T cell receptor beta chains derived from one specimen sequenced in a study of identical twins. Each CDR3 protein gets one entry after TCRdb re-called the 5' RACE reads with MiXCR. Altogether approximately 630,000 distinct CDR3 sequences are present, roughly 6.6% being singletons, with the ten largest covering 1.6%. The same sample was also used in a study of yellow fever vaccine responses in identical twins.

The specimen sequenced was PBMCs. Receptor source: a young woman in good health.

The chain recombines TRBV28 with TRBJ2-7; perhaps TRBD1 as D (6 bases). CDR3 size: 13 residues. The V and J ends lost 5 bases and 2 bases respectively, with 10 bases between them. Germline CDR1 and CDR2: MDHEN and SYDVKM. CDR3 DNA: TGTGCCAGCAGTCAGACAGGAACCTACGAGCAGTACTTC. Its translation: CASSQTGTYEQYF.

This clonotype has ten or more counts. The CDR3 nucleotides read TGTGCCAGCAAGGGCGCGGGGGGGAATTTCAATGAGCAGTTCTTC. Amino acid sequence: CASKGAGGNFNEQFF. The V call is TRBV28, the J call TRBJ2-1; 9 nucleotides agree with TRBD2. The V segment lost 7 bases and the J segment 6 bases; nucleotides outside the gene matches: 10. The CDR3 is 15 amino acids. Germline CDR1 MDHEN, CDR2 SYDVKM.

This clonotype was seen a few times. V is TRBV6-5 and J is TRBJ2-1, with D maybe TRBD1 (5 bases). This CDR3 has 16 amino acids. The germline V gene has CDR1 MNHEY and CDR2 SVGAGI. The germline V and J ends were trimmed by 0 bases and 3 bases, with 12 bases remaining between them. For the CDR3, the DNA is TGTGCCAGCAGTTACTCGATGCCGGACATCTACAATGAGCAGTTCTTC. Translated, it gives CASSYSMPDIYNEQFF.

This clonotype was seen at least ten times. The CDR3 nucleotides read TGCGCCAGCAGCTTGTGGGACGGTGGTCCTGGAAACACCATATATTTT. Its translation is CASSLWDGGPGNTIYF. The genes are TRBV5-1 and TRBJ1-3; tentative D call: TRBD1 (5 bases). Trimming took 1 base from V and 2 from J, leaving 13 bases between them. Looked up from germline, CDR1 is SGHRS and CDR2 is YFSETQ. There are 16 residues in the CDR3.

V gene TRBV3-1 combines with J gene TRBJ2-1; the D gene is possibly TRBD1 (6 bases). The CDR3 is 15 amino acids. The V end was cut by 8 bases, the J end by 0 bases, with 14 bases between. Germline V gene sequence: CDR1 LGHDT, CDR2 YNNKEL (reference sequence). The CDR3 sequence is CASAGDSGSYNEQFF. In nucleotides, the CDR3 is TGTGCCAGCGCAGGGGATTCGGGCTCCTACAATGAGCAGTTCTTC.

At least ten counts were recorded for this clonotype. The gene calls are TRBV2 and TRBJ2-3; 7 positions match TRBD2. Germline lookup yields CDR1 SNHLY and CDR2 FYNNEI. The length of the CDR3 is 14 residues. J lost 11 bases, V lost 4 bases, and 12 bases had no gene match. CDR3 coding DNA: TGTGCCAGCAGTGGAGGATTTCGGGGGGATCGGCAGTATTTT. This encodes CASSGGFRGDRQYF.

This clonotype was counted at least ten times. The chain joins TRBV12-3 or TRBV12-4 to TRBJ2-3; D ambiguous. CDR3 length: 14 residues. The ends were cut back, 6 bases at V and 4 bases at J, with 14 bases in the middle. CDR3 sequence (DNA): TGTGCCAGCAGCCCTGACGGTTTCGCAGATACGCAGTATTTT. It codes for CASSPDGFADTQYF.

This chain links TRBV20-1 with TRBJ2-5; D is undetermined. CDR1 and CDR2 from the germline V gene are DFQATT and SNEGSKA (reference sequence). The CDR3 runs to 14 residues. The V gene lost 3 bases and the J gene lost 1 base, with 12 bases spanning the gap. As DNA, the CDR3 is TGCAGTGCTAGTTGGGTCCGGAGCCAAGAGACCCAGTACTTC. Translated, it gives CSASWVRSQETQYF.

This clonotype was seen many times. This chain links TRBV13 with TRBJ2-3; D perhaps matches TRBD2 (5 bases). With 6 bases removed from V and 3 bases from J, the gap between germline ends came to 10 bases. The CDR3 extends over 13 amino acids. Per germline, CDR1 PRHDT and CDR2 FYEKMQ (reference sequence). CDR3 DNA sequence: TGTGCCAGCAGTCGCCGAGGGACAGATACGCAGTATTTT. Translating it yields CASSRRGTDTQYF.

J is TRBJ2-2 and V is TRBV11-2, with D unresolved. This CDR3 contains 17 residues. Germline V lookup: CDR1 SGHAT, CDR2 FQNNGV. The germline V and J ends were trimmed by 4 bases and 0 bases, with 15 bases remaining between them. The CDR3 DNA follows: TGTGCCAGCAGCTCTCGGAAAAAGGCAGCGAACACCGGGGAGCTGTTTTTT. Amino acid sequence: CASSSRKKAANTGELFF.

This clonotype was counted ten times or more. CDR3 sequence reads: CAISPTGQYGYTF. In DNA, the CDR3 is TGTGCCATCAGCCCGACAGGGCAGTATGGCTACACCTTC. The rearrangement uses TRBV10-3 and TRBJ1-2, with 7 bases that match TRBD1. Germline V gives CDR1 ENHRY, CDR2 SYGVKD. J gave up 5 bases and V 6 bases, and 6 bases lay outside the gene matches. This CDR3 region has 13 residues.

V gene TRBV7-7 combines with J gene TRBJ2-1; D may correspond to TRBD1 or TRBD2 (5 bases each). Trimming stripped 2 bases from V and 0 bases from J, with 17 bases between. Germline V gene data show CDR1 as SSHAT and CDR2 as FNYEAQ (reference sequence). The CDR3 sequence is 18 residues long. The CDR3 spells CASSLRLLAGSSYNEQFF. The CDR3 DNA sequence: TGTGCCAGCAGCTTACGATTATTAGCAGGGAGCTCCTACAATGAGCAGTTCTTC.

This clonotype has only a few counts. The rearrangement links TRBV7-2 to TRBJ2-2; 7 positions agree with TRBD2. Germline V gene data show CDR1 as SGHTA and CDR2 as FQGNSA. The CDR3 totals 14 residues. With V trimmed by 6 bases and J by 1 base, 2 bases remained unmatched. CDR3 sequence (DNA): TGTGCCAGCAGGGTAGCGGGGAACACCGGGGAGCTGTTTTTT. It codes for CASRVAGNTGELFF.

This clonotype was recorded many times. This chain joins TRBV5-1 and TRBJ2-1, with 13 bases fitting TRBD2. Germline lookup yields CDR1 SGHRS and CDR2 YFSETQ. V shed 0 bases, J shed 15 bases, and the junction held 9 bases outside the gene matches. The CDR3 contains 15 residues. The CDR3 loop reads CASSLELAGGGRRFF. CDR3 coding DNA: TGCGCCAGCAGCTTGGAACTAGCGGGAGGGGGACGGCGGTTCTTC.

This clonotype was detected many times. The chain has TRBV29-1 and TRBJ1-1; unclear D gene. The CDR3 is 11 residues long. The germline gives CDR1 SQVTM, CDR2 ANQGSEA. V lost 7 bases and J lost 0, with 6 bases in between. The CDR3 here is CSAPVNTEAFF. The CDR3 nucleotides are TGCAGCGCCCCCGTGAACACTGAAGCTTTCTTT.

This clonotype appeared a few times. The chain recombines TRBV2 with TRBJ2-2; D is possibly TRBD2 (6 bases). Per germline, CDR1 SNHLY and CDR2 FYNNEI. The CDR3 totals 15 residues. Trimming removed 7 bases from V and 4 bases from J, with 16 bases in between. CDR3 sequence: CASNSASVPTGELFF. DNA of the CDR3: TGTGCCAGCAACTCGGCTAGCGTCCCCACCGGGGAGCTGTTTTTT.

The genes are TRBV5-5 and TRBJ1-1; D is perhaps TRBD1 (5 bases). The germline V gene has CDR1 SGHKS and CDR2 YYEKEE (reference sequence). This CDR3 contains 15 residues. V dropped 4 bases and J dropped 4 bases, with 17 bases sitting between them. For the CDR3, the DNA is TGTGCCAGCAGCCGGGGCCCACCCTTTAGCACTGAAGCTTTCTTT. It yields the protein CASSRGPPFSTEAFF. Using reference TRBV5-5 and TRBJ1-1 for the parts outside the CDR3, the full variable domain is DAGVTQSPTHLIKTRGQQVTLRCSPISGHKSVSWYQQVLGQGPQFIFQYYEKEERGRGNFPDRFSARQFPNYSSELNVNALLLGDSALYLCASSRGPPFSTEAFFGQGTRLTVV.

The table lists this clonotype with many counts. The J gene is TRBJ1-6, the V gene TRBV5-1, with D possibly being TRBD1 (5 bases). The V and J ends lost 4 bases and 3 bases respectively, with 8 bases between them. This CDR3 is built from 14 residues. The germline V gene has CDR1 SGHRS and CDR2 YFSETQ. Here the CDR3 reads CASSQGDYNSPLHF. The CDR3 DNA reads as TGCGCCAGCAGCCAAGGGGACTATAATTCACCCCTCCACTTT.

This chain uses TRBV15 with TRBJ2-7, with TRBD1 as a possible D gene (6 bases). V was trimmed by 4 bases and J by 0 bases, leaving 13 bases between them. Germline V gene data show CDR1 as LNHNV and CDR2 as YYDKDF (reference sequence). The CDR3 totals 15 residues. In DNA form, the CDR3 reads TGTGCCACCAGCACTACACAGGGCTTCTCCTACGAGCAGTACGTC. This gives the protein CATSTTQGFSYEQYV.

The V gene is TRBV25-1, the J gene TRBJ2-7; possibly TRBD1 or TRBD2 for D (5 bases each). Germline-derived CDR1 and CDR2 are MGHDK and SYGVNS. The CDR3 runs 11 residues. With 4 bases removed from V and 7 bases from J, the gap between germline ends came to 8 bases. The CDR3 loop is CASSAWGEQYF. CDR3 nucleotides: TGTGCCAGCAGTGCATGGGGGGAGCAGTACTTC.

This chain uses TRBV29-1 with TRBJ2-3; D uncertain. The CDR3 is made up of 14 amino acids. Germline values: CDR1 SQVTM, CDR2 ANQGSEA. Trimming removed 5 bases at V and 6 bases at J, with 18 bases between. The CDR3 DNA follows: TGCAGCGTTCTTTCCAGCTGGACGACCGATACGCAGTATTTT. Its protein is CSVLSSWTTDTQYF.

This clonotype was counted a few times. The rearrangement uses TRBV29-1 and TRBJ1-1; D possibly corresponds to TRBD1 (5 bases). The CDR3 contains 17 residues. Germline values: CDR1 SQVTM, CDR2 ANQGSEA. Trimming removed 6 bases from V and 0 bases from J, with 23 bases in between. Here the CDR3 DNA reads TGCAGCGTCGGGAGACACCATGAGGGGTCTCTGAACACTGAAGCTTTCTTT. Protein: CSVGRHHEGSLNTEAFF.

At least ten counts were recorded for this clonotype. The chain couples TRBV9 to TRBJ2-7, with D possibly called TRBD1 or TRBD2 (5 bases each). The germline V gene has CDR1 SGDLS and CDR2 YYNGEE. CDR3 length: 14 amino acids. The V and J ends lost 5 bases and 4 bases respectively, with 16 bases between them. The CDR3 DNA sequence: TGTGCCAGCAGTGAGGGCCCAGGGCCGTACGAGCAGTACTTC. This translates into CASSEGPGPYEQYF.

The rearrangement uses TRBV10-3 and TRBJ1-5; weak D call: TRBD1 (5 bases). The CDR3 sequence is 15 residues long. CDR1 is ENHRY and CDR2 is SYGVKD in the germline V gene. Between the trimmed V and J ends, which lost 5 bases and 0 bases, there was a span of 11 bases. CDR3 loop: CAISQGGNSNQPQHF. In DNA form, the CDR3 reads TGTGCCATCAGTCAGGGTGGGAATAGCAATCAGCCCCAGCATTTT.